The subject of this entry is one T cell receptor (beta chain). This clonotype appeared many times. Its antigen has not been determined. There are no base qualities to consult, and no much larger clone falls within one base. These data originate in a study of CD8 T cells in ankylosing spondylitis (dated 2017 in TCRdb). Regarding the study in general: T cell receptor beta repertoires were profiled in healthy donors and ankylosing spondylitis patients so that disease-linked TCR variants could be found. In total, the full study cohort was made up of 95 to 110 healthy donors and 25 or so ankylosing spondylitis patients. Peripheral blood was sampled, and synovial fluid was also collected from ankylosing spondylitis patients. Here is what the overall study found, with its caveats: The disease-linked clones showed a CD8+ phenotype and occurred at relatively low frequencies in peripheral blood. Significant enrichment of the disease-linked clones was reported in matched synovial fluid samples from ankylosing spondylitis patients. Blood from ankylosing spondylitis patients appeared to be characterized by a TCR beta motif made up of 8 or 9 highly homologous amino acid variants. Some motif variants were previously reported in synovial fluid and blood of reactive arthritis patients, suggesting common disease-initiation mechanisms.

TCRdb records Illumina HiSeq 2500 as the sequencer. Quantitative 5'-RACE with molecular barcodes was used to prepare TCR beta libraries. In the authors' own workflow: A new computational method, built on a probabilistic model of VDJ rearrangement, was used to identify disease-linked TCR variants. TCRdb's own reprocessing of the public reads used fastp at Q25 and MiXCR and kept productive beta chains. Rows are unified per CDR3 protein, each entry keeping the most common DNA and genes. The V and J calls come from TCRdb's annotation, not from the publication. This sample is represented by 200,000 to 250,000 distinct CDR3 sequences; 7% to 8% of them were singletons. Of the sample, 12% to 15% falls within the top ten clones. The receptor was isolated from a male donor with ankylosing spondylitis. The sample comprised blood, either unsorted or a sorted T cell fraction (not recorded which).

The DNA is TGTGCCAGCAGCCTTAGCGTGGGGCAGTTCTTC. It codes for CASSLSVGQFF. Recombination joined TRBV7-9 with TRBJ2-1, with a weak D call of TRBD2 (5 bases match). Based on the germline V gene (reference sequence), the CDR1 and CDR2 sequences are SEHNR and FQNEAQ. V drops 5 bases and J drops 12 bases, leaving 11 bases in between. Counted from cysteine to phenylalanine, this CDR3 has 11 amino acids. The DNA shown is the 33-base CDR3, in frame from base 1.